The 26 T cell receptor beta chains in this list originate from one sample, sequenced in a study of T cell responses to AZD1222 COVID-19 vaccine. The assay was immunoSEQ multiplex PCR, and TCRdb's table has in-frame clones only and misses some. The sample consists of about 150,000 clones, roughly 90% of them appearing once. Sequenced here: peripheral blood, sampled 28 days after the second AZD1222 dose. The receptors originated from an adult who received the AZD1222 COVID-19 vaccine.

The V gene is TRBV5-4, the J gene TRBJ2-5; possible D gene TRBD2, 6 bases. V was trimmed by 4 bases and J by 1 base, leaving 14 bases between them. The germline V gene has CDR1 SGHNT and CDR2 YYREEE (reference sequence). The CDR3 length is 15 residues. CDR3 nucleotide sequence: TGTGCCAGCAGCCCAGCGCTAGCGAGCCAAGAGACCCAGTACTTC. Its protein is CASSPALASQETQYF.

The chain couples TRBV5-1 to TRBJ1-4; 9 nucleotides line up with TRBD1. CDR3 length: 15 residues. Germline V gene sequence: CDR1 SGHRS, CDR2 YFSETQ. V dropped 3 bases and J dropped 5; count of bases not matched to a gene: 5. The CDR3 protein is CASSSGTGRNEKLFF. Written as DNA, the CDR3 is TGCGCCAGCAGCTCGGGGACAGGGCGGAATGAAAAACTGTTTTTT. Filled out from reference TRBV5-1 and TRBJ1-4, the complete variable domain reads KAGVTQTPRYLIKTRGQQVTLSCSPISGHRSVSWYQQTPGQGLQFLFEYFSETQRNKGNFPGRFSGRQFSNSRSEMNVSTLELGDSALYLCASSSGTGRNEKLFFGSGTQLSVL.

V usage is TRBV24-1 and J usage is TRBJ2-2; TRBD1 might be the D (6 bases). Per germline, CDR1 KGHDR and CDR2 SFDVKD. V was pared by 4 bases and J by 4 bases, with 12 bases between. This CDR3 spans 15 amino acids. CDR3 in DNA: TGTGCCACCAGTGACCCTTGGACAGTCACCGGGGAGCTGTTTTTT. It encodes CATSDPWTVTGELFF.

This clone appeared once. J is TRBJ2-1 and V is TRBV27; no reliable D call. Germline V gene data show CDR1 as MNHEY and CDR2 as SMNVEV (reference sequence). The CDR3 consists of 15 residues. Trimming shortened V by 3 bases and J by 0 bases, and 9 bases separated the two germline ends. The CDR3 is CASSLGGRSYNEQFF. CDR3 sequence (DNA): TGTGCCAGCAGTTTGGGTGGCCGCTCCTACAATGAGCAGTTCTTC.

The gene calls are TRBV7-9 and TRBJ2-3, with 10 bases aligning to TRBD2. This CDR3 is built from 17 residues. Germline CDR1 and CDR2: SEHNR and FQNEAQ (reference sequence). The V segment lost 2 bases and the J segment 6 bases; nucleotides outside the gene matches: 11. The CDR3 loop reads CASSLWEAGGFPDTQYF. The CDR3 nucleotides read TGTGCCAGCAGCTTATGGGAAGCGGGAGGGTTTCCGGATACGCAGTATTTT.

This clone was detected only a few times. CDR3 coding DNA: TGTGCCAGCAATAAGGGACACTCGAACACTGAAGCTTTCTTT. Its translation: CASNKGHSNTEAFF. This chain connects TRBV2 to TRBJ1-1, with D maybe TRBD1 (6 bases). The CDR3 has 14 residues. Trimming stripped 7 bases from V and 1 base from J, with 13 bases between. CDR1 is SNHLY, CDR2 FYNNEI, per germline.

The rearrangement uses TRBV5-1 and TRBJ1-4; 7 bases match TRBD1. The CDR3 runs 15 residues. Germline V gene data show CDR1 as SGHRS and CDR2 as YFSETQ. The trim removed 4 bases at V and 3 bases at J, leaving 6 bases unmatched. CDR3 DNA sequence: TGCGCCAGCAGCCTTACCGGGACAGCTAATGAAAAACTGTTTTTT. As protein: CASSLTGTANEKLFF.

This chain connects TRBV10-2 to TRBJ2-1; 7 nucleotides match TRBD2. The J segment lost 7 bases and the V segment lost 5 bases, leaving 17 bases of the junction unmatched. From germline, CDR1 is WSHSY and CDR2 SAAADI. CDR3 size: 17 residues. The CDR3 coding sequence is TGCGCCAGCAGTCAGCCTCCTAGGGCGGGAGAGGGAAATGAGCAGTTCTTC. Its translation is CASSQPPRAGEGNEQFF.

The chain joins TRBV4-1 to TRBJ2-1; D is undetermined. CDR1 and CDR2 (germline): MGHRA, YSYEKL. The ends were cut back, 1 base at V and 1 base at J, with 14 bases in the middle. The CDR3 runs to 17 residues. The CDR3 bases are TGCGCCAGCAGCCAAGGTAAGGCTAGATCGTCCTACAATGAGCAGTTCTTC. Protein sequence: CASSQGKARSSYNEQFF.

The chain recombines TRBV5-1 with TRBJ2-2, with a possible D match to TRBD2 (6 bases). Deletions cut 0 bases from V and 2 bases from J, with 11 bases between. This CDR3 is built from 16 residues. Germline V gene lookup returns CDR1 SGHRS and CDR2 YFSETQ. CDR3 DNA sequence: TGCGCCAGCAGCTTGGCCTTCGGGGGAAACACCGGGGAGCTGTTTTTT. Residues: CASSLAFGGNTGELFF.

This clone showed up just a few times. This chain connects TRBV4-1 to TRBJ2-5; 8 bases fit TRBD1. Germline assignment: CDR1 MGHRA and CDR2 YSYEKL. J gave up 2 bases and V 3 bases, and 5 bases lay outside the gene matches. This CDR3 has 15 amino acids. The CDR3 nucleotides are TGCGCCAGCAGCCACTCAGACAGGGGTCAAGAGACCCAGTACTTC. It translates to CASSHSDRGQETQYF.

This sequence joins TRBV5-4 and TRBJ1-6; possibly TRBD1 for D (5 bases). The CDR3 loop spans 16 amino acids. Trimming cost V 4 bases and J 1 base, with 12 bases left between them. Germline CDR1 reads SGHNT; CDR2 reads YYREEE (reference sequence). The CDR3 sequence: CASSRGGESYNSPLHF. CDR3 in DNA: TGTGCCAGCAGCCGCGGGGGGGAATCCTATAATTCACCCCTCCACTTT.

The gene calls are TRBV29-1 and TRBJ1-2, with D possibly TRBD1 on 5 matching bases. There are 13 residues in the CDR3. The V end was cut by 2 bases, the J end by 5 bases, with 12 bases between. Germline assignment: CDR1 SQVTM and CDR2 ANQGSEA. The CDR3 DNA reads as TGCAGCGTTGAACTTATAAGGGGTTATGGCTACACCTTC. This gives the protein CSVELIRGYGYTF.

This clone was seen just once. The CDR3 sequence is CAISGTSGRDEQFF. The CDR3 nucleotides are TGTGCCATCAGTGGGACTAGCGGGAGGGACGAGCAGTTCTTC. The chain links TRBV10-3 to TRBJ2-1; TRBD2 matches 15 bases. CDR1 and CDR2 from the germline V gene are ENHRY and SYGVKD. CDR3 length equals 14 residues. V trimming: 4 bases; J trimming: 10 bases; junction bases outside the gene matches: 2.

The chain has TRBV5-3 and TRBJ2-3; TRBD1 aligns across 7 bases. TRBV5-3 has ORF status, its function being uncertain. This CDR3 comprises 16 residues. V lost 4 bases to trimming and J lost 0 bases; unmatched junction nucleotides: 8. The CDR3: CARSMGTAPSTDTQYF. The CDR3 DNA follows: TGTGCCAGAAGCATGGGGACAGCCCCTAGCACAGATACGCAGTATTTT.

V is TRBV28 and J is TRBJ1-6, with TRBD1 matching 10 bases. The J segment lost 9 bases and the V segment lost 4 bases, leaving 6 bases of the junction unmatched. This CDR3 has 15 amino acids. Germline-derived CDR1 and CDR2 are MDHEN and SYDVKM. The CDR3 loop reads CASSSPDRGPSPLHF. The CDR3 DNA follows: TGTGCCAGCAGTTCCCCCGACAGGGGGCCTTCACCCCTCCACTTT.

This sequence joins TRBV2 and TRBJ1-2, with unresolved D. V lost 7 bases to trimming and J lost 7 bases, with 19 bases between them. Germline V gene sequence: CDR1 SNHLY, CDR2 FYNNEI. The CDR3 is made up of 14 amino acids. CDR3 sequence: CASNEGWESIGYTF. CDR3 DNA sequence: TGTGCCAGCAACGAGGGCTGGGAAAGTATTGGCTACACCTTC.

The chain links TRBV30 to TRBJ2-1; 10 bases align to TRBD2. The V gene's germline CDR1 is GTSNPN and CDR2 SVGIG (reference sequence). J was trimmed by 8 bases and V by 7 bases; bases with no gene match: 8. The CDR3 totals 13 residues. The chain's CDR3 is CAYPAGGRDEQFF. CDR3 sequence (DNA): TGTGCCTATCCAGCGGGAGGGCGAGATGAGCAGTTCTTC.

This clone was recorded once. The rearrangement uses TRBV27 and TRBJ2-7; 10 bases are shared with TRBD2. The CDR3 covers 15 residues. V lost 5 bases, J lost 2 bases, and 6 bases stayed unmatched. The germline gives CDR1 MNHEY, CDR2 SMNVEV (reference sequence). The CDR3 protein is CASSPRAGGTYEQYF. The CDR3 nucleotides read TGTGCCAGCAGTCCCCGAGCGGGAGGGACCTACGAGCAGTACTTC.

The rearrangement joins TRBV28 to TRBJ2-3, with D tentatively TRBD1 (6 bases). Trimming shortened V by 3 bases and J by 0 bases, and 10 bases separated the two germline ends. This CDR3 is built from 15 residues. Germline CDR1 and CDR2: MDHEN and SYDVKM. The CDR3 region has the DNA TGTGCCAGCAGTTTGTTAAGGGGGAGCACAGATACGCAGTATTTT. Residues: CASSLLRGSTDTQYF.

The chain links TRBV14 to TRBJ2-5, with 7 positions matching TRBD2. J gave up 1 base and V 4 bases, and 12 bases lay outside the gene matches. Germline V gene data show CDR1 as SGHDN and CDR2 as FVKESK. CDR3 length equals 17 residues. The CDR3 DNA reads TGTGCCAGCAGCCTAACCCGCACTCGGGAGGTCCAAGAGACCCAGTACTTC. It specifies CASSLTRTREVQETQYF. Full variable domain (rest looked up from reference TRBV14 and TRBJ2-5): EAGVTQFPSHSVIEKGQTVTLRCDPISGHDNLYWYRRVMGKEIKFLLHFVKESKQDESGMPNNRFLAERTGGTYSTLKVQPAELEDSGVYFCASSLTRTREVQETQYFGPGTRLLVL.

The V call is TRBV9, the J call TRBJ2-3; the match to TRBD2 covers 8 bases. The CDR3 sequence is 16 residues long. CDR1 SGDLS and CDR2 YYNGEE come from the germline V gene. With 0 bases clipped from V and 2 bases from J, the junction kept 5 bases outside the gene matches. CDR3 bases: TGTGCCAGCAGCGTAGCGGCGGGAGGCTTCACAGATACGCAGTATTTT. Encoded protein: CASSVAAGGFTDTQYF.

The chain links TRBV6-5 to TRBJ2-7; maybe TRBD2 (6 bases). The CDR3 extends over 14 amino acids. The V end was cut by 0 bases, the J end by 0 bases, with 6 bases between. Germline assignment: CDR1 MNHEY and CDR2 SVGAGI. CDR3 residues: CASSYSEGSYEQYF. DNA of the CDR3: TGTGCCAGCAGTTACTCGGAGGGCTCCTACGAGCAGTACTTC.

The rearrangement links TRBV28 to TRBJ1-2, with 9 bases that match TRBD1. The germline CDR1 and CDR2 sequences are MDHEN and SYDVKM. This CDR3 is 15 amino acids long. V shed 10 bases and J 5 bases; nucleotides not matched to a gene: 14. CDR3 bases: TGTGCCATCCTAACCACAGGGGGCGGAGGGTATGGCTACACCTTC. Translated: CAILTTGGGGYGYTF.

V and J are TRBV30 and TRBJ2-7; D gene unclear. The CDR3 is 13 amino acids. Looked up from germline, CDR1 is GTSNPN and CDR2 is SVGIG (reference sequence). Trimming removed 1 base from V and 3 bases from J, with 10 bases in between. CDR3 DNA: TGTGCCTGGAGTGGAGAGAATTACTACGAGCAGTACTTC. Translation gives CAWSGENYYEQYF.

This clone was recorded only once. The rearrangement uses TRBV5-1 and TRBJ2-7; 11 bases agree with TRBD1. V trimming: 4 bases; J trimming: 2 bases; junction bases outside the gene matches: 2. CDR1 and CDR2 from the germline V gene are SGHRS and YFSETQ. There are 14 residues in the CDR3. In nucleotides, the CDR3 is TGCGCCAGCAGCATGGGACAGGGGGCCTACGAGCAGTACTTC. It specifies CASSMGQGAYEQYF.